Each of the 15 T cell receptor beta chains below was sequenced from the same sample in a study of OX40 agonist ivuxolimab in advanced cancers. Clones were read by immunoSEQ multiplex PCR, and TCRdb kept only the in-frame ones, dropping some. This table has over 45,000 clones, just under 85% appearing once. Specimen: CD4+ or CD8+ T cells sorted from blood, collected in a trial of the OX40 agonist ivuxolimab. All receptors come from an adult with an advanced solid tumor such as melanoma, head and neck, liver or kidney cancer.

The V gene is TRBV5-1, the J gene TRBJ2-7; 8 bases align to TRBD1. Germline CDR1 reads SGHRS; CDR2 reads YFSETQ. The CDR3 totals 15 residues. V lost 3 bases, J lost 3 bases, and 8 bases stayed unmatched. The CDR3 spells CASSSRQGSIYEQYF. The CDR3 region has the DNA TGCGCCAGCAGCTCCAGACAGGGGAGTATCTACGAGCAGTACTTC.

The chain combines TRBV12-5 with TRBJ2-2, with 13 positions matching TRBD2. CDR3 size: 17 residues. Germline CDR1 and CDR2: LGHNT and FRNRAP. Trimming at V came to 3 bases and at J to 2 bases, leaving 3 bases not matched to a gene. The CDR3 DNA follows: TGTGCTAGTGGTTTCGGGACTAGCGGGGCTAACACCGGGGAGCTGTTTTTT. Translating gives CASGFGTSGANTGELFF.

V gene TRBV30 combines with J gene TRBJ1-1, with D perhaps TRBD1 (5 bases). This CDR3 spans 14 amino acids. Trimming stripped 3 bases from V and 6 bases from J, with 17 bases between. The germline gives CDR1 GTSNPN, CDR2 SVGIG (reference sequence). In DNA, the CDR3 is TGTGCCTGGAGACGTTGGGGGGAATTAGCTGAAGCTTTCTTT. This translates into CAWRRWGELAEAFF.

This clone appeared once. The V gene is TRBV21-1, the J gene TRBJ2-7; the DNA was not used to check the table's D call, TRBD1. TRBV21-1 is a pseudogene locus. CDR3 size: 12 residues. The chain's CDR3 is CASSKVGRDEYF. The CDR3 DNA reads TGTGCCAGCAGCAAAGTGGGCAGGGATGAGTACTTC.

The rearrangement joins TRBV7-3 to TRBJ1-1; maybe TRBD1 (5 bases). Trimming left V 5 bases short and J 1 base short, with 8 bases between. The CDR3 covers 13 residues. Per germline, CDR1 SGHTA and CDR2 FQGTGA. CDR3 sequence reads: CASSEGANTEAFF. In nucleotides, the CDR3 is TGTGCCAGCAGCGAAGGGGCGAACACTGAAGCTTTCTTT. The entire variable domain, with the rest obtained from reference TRBV7-3 and TRBJ1-1, is as follows: GAGVSQTPSNKVTEKGKYVELRCDPISGHTALYWYRQSLGQGPEFLIYFQGTGAADDSGLPNDRFFAVRPEGSVSTLKIQRTERGDSAVYLCASSEGANTEAFFGQGTRLTVV.

V and J are TRBV12-1 and TRBJ1-4; the table's D call, TRBD1, has no DNA check behind it. TRBV12-1 is tagged as a pseudogene. This CDR3 spans 15 amino acids. The CDR3 nucleotides are TGTGCCAGCAGGTATACAGGGTCAGGTAATGAAAAACTGTTTTTT. It yields the protein CASRYTGSGNEKLFF.

V gene TRBV18 combines with J gene TRBJ2-7, with TRBD2 identical over 12 bases. CDR1 is KGHSH, CDR2 LQKENI, per germline. V lost 5 bases, J lost 3 bases, and 5 bases stayed unmatched. CDR3 length: 15 residues. This chain's CDR3 is CASSTRTSGNYEQYF. The CDR3 DNA reads TGTGCCAGCTCAACCAGGACTAGCGGGAACTACGAGCAGTACTTC.

The rearrangement joins TRBV10-3 to TRBJ2-2; D is uncertain. Trimming removed 3 bases at V and 2 bases at J, with 7 bases between. Per the germline V gene, CDR1 is ENHRY and CDR2 is SYGVKD. This CDR3 region has 14 residues. This chain's CDR3 is CAISEGLNTGELFF. In DNA, the CDR3 is TGTGCCATCAGTGAAGGGTTAAACACCGGGGAGCTGTTTTTT.

The J gene is TRBJ2-1, the V gene TRBV2, with D possibly matching TRBD2 (6 bases). The V and J ends lost 6 bases and 4 bases respectively, with 19 bases between them. The CDR3 contains 16 residues. CDR1 is SNHLY, CDR2 FYNNEI, per germline. DNA for the CDR3: TGTGCCAGCAGAGAACGGGACTTCACAACATACAATGAGCAGTTCTTC. Residues: CASRERDFTTYNEQFF.

The V gene is TRBV5-6, the J gene TRBJ1-5; possible D gene TRBD1, 6 bases. V was clipped by 2 bases and J by 0 bases, with 12 bases between them. CDR1 is SGHDT, CDR2 YYEEEE, per germline. There are 16 residues in the CDR3. This chain's CDR3 is CASSFQRGDSNQPQHF. CDR3 coding DNA: TGTGCCAGCAGCTTTCAAAGGGGGGATAGCAATCAGCCCCAGCATTTT.

V and J are TRBV14 and TRBJ2-3; 13 bases agree with TRBD2. Looked up from germline, CDR1 is SGHDN and CDR2 is FVKESK. V trimming: 4 bases; J trimming: 6 bases; junction bases outside the gene matches: 13. The CDR3 contains 18 residues. The DNA for the CDR3 is TGTGCCAGCAGCCCGGTAGGACTAGCGGGAGCCCCAGGGGATACGCAGTATTTT. It specifies CASSPVGLAGAPGDTQYF.

This clone was seen a single time. The rearrangement joins TRBV13 to TRBJ2-2; TRBD2 matches 8 bases. Germline CDR1 PRHDT, CDR2 FYEKMQ (reference sequence). Trimming removed 3 bases from V and 0 bases from J; junction bases left unmatched: 12. The CDR3 contains 19 residues. The CDR3 loop reads CASSLLRGGPATNTGELFF. As DNA, the CDR3 is TGTGCCAGCAGCTTGCTTCGGGGGGGCCCCGCCACGAACACCGGGGAGCTGTTTTTT.

The rearrangement uses TRBV27 and TRBJ2-4; 14 bases map to TRBD2. The CDR3 sequence is 19 residues long. Germline trimming cut 10 bases from V and 1 base from J; bases unmatched to any gene: 15. Germline loops: CDR1 MNHEY, CDR2 SMNVEV (reference sequence). The DNA of the CDR3 is TGTGCCACAAGGGGACTAGCGGGGGAGGCCCCGAGGGCCAAAAACATTCAGTACTTC. Protein: CATRGLAGEAPRAKNIQYF.

A word on this clone: The junction shows a germline mismatch at one end, possibly a read error. The gene calls are TRBV19 and TRBJ1-2; 9 bases fit TRBD1. This CDR3 comprises 16 residues. The germline CDR1 and CDR2 sequences are LNHDA and SQIVND (reference sequence). Here the CDR3 reads CASSPPYGQGNYGHTF. In DNA, the CDR3 is TGTGCCAGTAGTCCCCCCTACGGACAGGGGAACTATGGCCACACCTTC. The entire variable domain, with the rest obtained from reference TRBV19 and TRBJ1-2, is as follows: DGGITQSPKYLFRKEGQNVTLSCEQNLNHDAMYWYRQDPGQGLRLIYYSQIVNDFQKGDIAEGYSVSREKKESFPLTVTSAQKNPTAFYLCASSPPYGQGNYGHTFGSGTRLTVV.

The chain recombines TRBV7-9 with TRBJ1-2; D remains unclear. Germline-derived CDR1 and CDR2 are SEHNR and FQNEAQ (reference sequence). V lost 5 bases, J lost 1 base, and 14 bases lay in between. The CDR3 loop spans 15 amino acids. CDR3 region: CASSRSDIFNYGYTF. For the CDR3, the DNA is TGTGCCAGCAGCCGATCCGACATATTTAACTATGGCTACACCTTC.